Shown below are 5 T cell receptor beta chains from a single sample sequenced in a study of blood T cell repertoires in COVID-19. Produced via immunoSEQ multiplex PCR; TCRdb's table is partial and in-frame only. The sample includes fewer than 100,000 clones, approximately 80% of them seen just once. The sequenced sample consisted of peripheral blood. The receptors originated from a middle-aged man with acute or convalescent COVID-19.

CDR3 protein: CASSQGGTSGYEQYF. The CDR3 DNA is TGTGCCAGCAGCCAAGGGGGGACTAGCGGTTACGAGCAGTACTTC. V is TRBV3-1 (or the pseudogene TRBV3-2) and J is TRBJ2-7; 11 bases align to TRBD2. With V trimmed by 1 base and J by 4 bases, 3 bases remained unmatched. Germline V gene lookup returns CDR1 LGHDT and CDR2 YNNKEL (reference sequence). CDR3 length: 15 residues.

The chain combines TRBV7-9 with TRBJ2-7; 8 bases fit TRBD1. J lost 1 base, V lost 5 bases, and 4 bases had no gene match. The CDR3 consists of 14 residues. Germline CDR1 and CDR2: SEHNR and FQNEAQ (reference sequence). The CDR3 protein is CASSRDRSSYEQYF. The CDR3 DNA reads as TGTGCCAGCAGCAGGGACAGGTCATCCTACGAGCAGTACTTC.

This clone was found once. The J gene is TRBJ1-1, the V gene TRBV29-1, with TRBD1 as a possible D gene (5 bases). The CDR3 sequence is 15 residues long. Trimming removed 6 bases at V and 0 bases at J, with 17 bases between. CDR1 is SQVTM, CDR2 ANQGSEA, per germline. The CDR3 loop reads CSVPGGNGVNTEAFF. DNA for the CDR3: TGCAGCGTCCCCGGGGGTAACGGAGTGAACACTGAAGCTTTCTTT.

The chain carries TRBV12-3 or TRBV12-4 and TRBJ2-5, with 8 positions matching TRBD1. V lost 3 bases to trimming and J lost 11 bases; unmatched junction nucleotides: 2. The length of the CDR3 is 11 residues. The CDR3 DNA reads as TGTGCCAGCAGTTTGCAGGGGGCACAGTACTTC. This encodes CASSLQGAQYF.

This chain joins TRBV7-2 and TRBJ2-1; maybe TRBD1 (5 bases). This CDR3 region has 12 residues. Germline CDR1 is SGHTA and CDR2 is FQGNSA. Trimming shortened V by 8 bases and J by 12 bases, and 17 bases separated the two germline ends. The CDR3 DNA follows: TGTGCCAGCGGGGCGGTCCTTGTTGGGCAGTTCTTC. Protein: CASGAVLVGQFF.